This T cell receptor beta chain was identified in a study of T cell changes during pregnancy in multiple sclerosis (dated by TCRdb to the late 2010s). Turning to the overall study: Changes in the T cell repertoire over the course of pregnancy were examined in this study in women with multiple sclerosis.

The CDR3 covers 18 residues, taking in both the cysteine and the phenylalanine. The only DNA kept is the CDR3, 54 bases in frame from the first base. Trimming leaves V shorter by 1 base and J shorter by 4 bases, with the junction holding 12 bases beyond the gene matches. CDR1 and CDR2 (LGHNA, YSLEER) derive from the germline V gene. Comments on this clone: No cognate antigen has been identified for it. No qualities accompany the bases; no much larger clone lies one base away.

Receptors were amplified or captured by the immunoSEQ multiplex PCR assay. This is the immuneACCESS table as TCRdb keeps it, with only in-frame sequences that have V and J called. A part of the clones is gone; compared with another copy, unresolved V genes explain less than half, and the rest is unexplained. This sample is represented by around 52,000 clones; approximately 92% of them were singletons. The top ten clones comprise more than 0.15% of the sample. The receptor was isolated from a female donor in good health, enrolled as a control in a pregnancy study. The sequencing here drew on CD4+ T cells from peripheral blood mononuclear cells, taken after pregnancy. This chain is built from TRBV4-3 and TRBJ2-3; a stretch of 9 junction bases matches TRBD2. The CDR3 protein is CASSQGFTAGGRSDTQYF. The bases read TGCGCCAGCAGCCAAGGGTTTACGGCGGGGGGGCGATCAGATACGCAGTATTTT.